Below are 32 T cell receptor beta chains sequenced from a single sample in a study of blood T cell repertoires in COVID-19. Generated by immunoSEQ multiplex PCR, the TCRdb table keeps only in-frame clones and is missing some. The sample has around 180,000 clones, about 82% seen once. Sequencing was done on a sample of PBMCs or T cells enriched from blood (not recorded which). The source of these receptors is a woman aged 25 to 45 who had recovered from COVID-19.

The chain employs TRBV12-3 or TRBV12-4 and TRBJ1-2; possibly TRBD1 for D (6 bases). The V and J ends lost 3 bases and 4 bases respectively, with 9 bases between them. CDR3 length: 13 residues. CDR3 in amino acids: CASSFTGTYGYTF. The CDR3 bases are TGTGCCAGCAGTTTCACAGGGACCTATGGCTACACCTTC.

V and J are TRBV7-8 and TRBJ2-2; D perhaps matches TRBD1 (5 bases). The CDR3 totals 13 residues. The germline V gene encodes CDR1 SGHVS and CDR2 FQNEAQ. V lost 5 bases and J lost 3, with 7 bases in between. The CDR3 nucleotides are TGTGCCAGCAGCCTACAGGACACCGGGGAGCTGTTTTTT. It codes for CASSLQDTGELFF.

The chain combines TRBV28 with TRBJ1-1; D gene uncertain. The CDR3 is 15 residues long. The germline V gene has CDR1 MDHEN and CDR2 SYDVKM. The ends were cut back, 3 bases at V and 0 bases at J, with 11 bases in the middle. In DNA form, the CDR3 reads TGTGCCAGCAGTTTTCCCTTTAACATGAACACTGAAGCTTTCTTT. Residues: CASSFPFNMNTEAFF.

The V gene is TRBV28, the J gene TRBJ2-7; 7 nucleotides match TRBD1. J was trimmed by 5 bases and V by 8 bases; bases with no gene match: 12. The CDR3 consists of 14 residues. Germline CDR1 MDHEN, CDR2 SYDVKM. The CDR3 spells CASGTRQGVDEQYF. CDR3 nucleotide sequence: TGTGCCAGCGGAACACGACAGGGCGTCGACGAGCAGTACTTC.

J is TRBJ1-6 and V is TRBV19, with D possibly being TRBD1 (5 bases). Germline V CDR1 and CDR2: LNHDA, SQIVND (reference sequence). Trimming stripped 7 bases from V and 7 bases from J, with 14 bases between. The CDR3 covers 14 residues. The CDR3 reads CASKVAGRNSPLHF. CDR3 DNA sequence: TGTGCCAGTAAAGTGGCAGGGAGGAATTCACCCCTCCACTTT.

In its sample, this clone was seen a few times. The V and J genes are TRBV27 and TRBJ1-6; D is uncertain. The CDR3 sequence is 17 residues long. V lost 2 bases, J lost 0 bases, and 11 bases lay in between. CDR1 and CDR2 from the germline V gene are MNHEY and SMNVEV (reference sequence). The CDR3 here is CASSLDTKSSYNSPLHF. The DNA of the CDR3 is TGTGCCAGCAGTTTAGATACCAAGAGCTCCTATAATTCACCCCTCCACTTT.

The V call is TRBV2, the J call TRBJ1-5; perhaps TRBD1 as D (6 bases). Germline V gene sequence: CDR1 SNHLY, CDR2 FYNNEI. V lost 6 bases, J lost 9 bases, and 18 bases lay in between. This CDR3 has 14 amino acids. CDR3 bases: TGTGCCAGCAGCCGCGGACAGTTGGCAGGGCCCCAGCATTTT. Amino acids: CASSRGQLAGPQHF. Based on the CDR3 plus reference TRBV2 and TRBJ1-5, the full variable domain is EPEVTQTPSHQVTQMGQEVILRCVPISNHLYFYWYRQILGQKVEFLVSFYNNEISEKSEIFDDQFSVERPDGSNFTLKIRSTKLEDSAMYFCASSRGQLAGPQHFGDGTRLSIL.

This rearrangement joins TRBV27 to TRBJ2-3, with TRBD2 identical over 7 bases. There are 15 residues in the CDR3. Germline V lookup: CDR1 MNHEY, CDR2 SMNVEV (reference sequence). V trimming: 8 bases; J trimming: 3 bases; junction bases outside the gene matches: 11. CDR3 protein: CASGDTWGGTDTQYF. The DNA of the CDR3 is TGTGCCAGCGGAGACACTTGGGGGGGTACAGATACGCAGTATTTT.

This clone appeared once. The V and J genes are TRBV14 and TRBJ2-7; no definite D call. Germline V CDR1 and CDR2: SGHDN, FVKESK. The V end lost 4 bases, the J end lost 3 bases, and 4 bases lay between the germline ends. The CDR3 length is 11 residues. The CDR3 sequence is CASSPLYEQYF. The CDR3 nucleotides are TGTGCCAGCAGCCCCCTCTACGAGCAGTACTTC.

This clone was recorded only once. The V call is TRBV21-1, the J call TRBJ1-1. TRBV21-1 is labeled a pseudogene. CDR3 length: 15 amino acids. The CDR3 bases are TGTGCCACTAGTCTCCCCGAGGGAGTACGGACTGAAGCTTTCTTT. This encodes CATSLPEGVRTEAFF.

This rearrangement joins TRBV5-8 to TRBJ2-2; 11 bases fit TRBD2. Germline CDR1 reads SGHTS; CDR2 reads YDEGEE. The length of the CDR3 is 15 residues. With V trimmed by 4 bases and J by 5 bases, 4 bases remained unmatched. CDR3 coding DNA: TGTGCCAGCAGCGTACTAGCGGGAGAGACCGGGGAGCTGTTTTTT. Protein sequence: CASSVLAGETGELFF.

The CDR3 DNA reads as TGCGCCAGCAGCCCCGGGACACTTACCTACGAGCAGTACTTC. Translation gives CASSPGTLTYEQYF. The chain has TRBV5-1 and TRBJ2-7, with D possibly matching TRBD1 (6 bases). Germline V gene data show CDR1 as SGHRS and CDR2 as YFSETQ. The germline V and J ends were trimmed by 4 bases and 2 bases, with 13 bases remaining between them. This CDR3 has 14 amino acids.

The genes are TRBV7-9 and TRBJ2-1; a weak D match, TRBD1 (6 bases). Trimming stripped 3 bases from V and 6 bases from J, with 15 bases between. CDR3 size: 15 residues. Per germline, CDR1 SEHNR and CDR2 FQNEAQ (reference sequence). CDR3 in DNA: TGTGCCAGCAGCTTTGCGCAGGGACAAGCCAATGAGCAGTTCTTC. Amino acid sequence: CASSFAQGQANEQFF.

This clone was counted a single time. The chain recombines TRBV5-1 with TRBJ2-1; TRBD1 aligns across 8 bases. Germline V gene lookup returns CDR1 SGHRS and CDR2 YFSETQ. J lost 0 bases, V lost 5 bases, and 13 bases had no gene match. The CDR3 covers 18 residues. This chain's CDR3 is CASRGMTGAESSYNEQFF. CDR3 DNA sequence: TGCGCCAGCAGGGGAATGACAGGGGCGGAAAGCTCCTACAATGAGCAGTTCTTC.

The gene calls are TRBV5-1 and TRBJ2-5; D ambiguous. There are 14 residues in the CDR3. CDR1 and CDR2 from the germline V gene are SGHRS and YFSETQ. Trimming pared 0 bases from V and 0 bases from J, leaving 6 bases between. The CDR3 here is CASSLGQYQETQYF. In nucleotides, the CDR3 is TGCGCCAGCAGCTTGGGTCAGTACCAAGAGACCCAGTACTTC. Looking up the rest from reference TRBV5-1 and TRBJ2-5 gives the full variable domain: KAGVTQTPRYLIKTRGQQVTLSCSPISGHRSVSWYQQTPGQGLQFLFEYFSETQRNKGNFPGRFSGRQFSNSRSEMNVSTLELGDSALYLCASSLGQYQETQYFGPGTRLLVL.

V and J are TRBV28 and TRBJ2-7; 11 nucleotides line up with TRBD2. V was clipped by 4 bases and J by 2 bases; unmatched bases: 25. Germline CDR1 MDHEN, CDR2 SYDVKM. This CDR3 is built from 22 residues. This CDR3 reads CASSYPPGLWASGRTYTYEQYF. In DNA form, the CDR3 reads TGTGCCAGCAGTTACCCCCCAGGGCTATGGGCTAGCGGGAGGACATACACCTACGAGCAGTACTTC.

The chain combines TRBV28 with TRBJ2-7, with TRBD1 matching over 7 bases. Germline V lookup: CDR1 MDHEN, CDR2 SYDVKM. With 3 bases clipped from V and 1 base from J, the junction kept 3 bases outside the gene matches. The CDR3 runs to 14 residues. This chain's CDR3 is CASSLGQRSYEQYF. In nucleotides, the CDR3 is TGTGCCAGCAGTTTGGGACAGAGATCCTACGAGCAGTACTTC.

The chain combines TRBV9 with TRBJ2-3, with D perhaps matching TRBD1 (6 bases). Trimming took 4 bases from V and 3 from J, leaving 21 bases between them. Germline V gene lookup returns CDR1 SGDLS and CDR2 YYNGEE. The CDR3 totals 17 residues. The CDR3 DNA follows: TGTGCCAGCAGCTCAAGGTACAGGGTTGGAGGAACAGATACGCAGTATTTT. Its protein is CASSSRYRVGGTDTQYF.

The chain recombines TRBV2 with TRBJ1-1, with TRBD1 as a possible D gene (5 bases). Germline assignment: CDR1 SNHLY and CDR2 FYNNEI. The CDR3 runs 13 residues. V lost 1 base and J 9 bases, leaving 12 bases between the germline ends. The CDR3 DNA reads TGTGCCAGCAGTGAAGAGACCGGGACTAAAGCTTTCTTT. This translates into CASSEETGTKAFF.

V and J are TRBV4-2 and TRBJ2-2, with 7 bases matching TRBD2. V was pared by 4 bases and J by 7 bases, with 9 bases of the junction left unmatched. In germline, CDR1 is LGHNA, CDR2 YNFKEQ. The CDR3 spans 15 residues. In nucleotides, the CDR3 is TGTGCCAGCAGCCGGCTTGCGGGAGAGATCGGGGAGCTGTTTTTT. This codes for CASSRLAGEIGELFF.

The chain combines TRBV27 with TRBJ2-1; 7 bases are a match to TRBD2. Losses at the gene ends were 5 bases for V and 12 bases for J; bases not matched to a gene: 7. CDR3 length: 12 amino acids. Germline V gene lookup returns CDR1 MNHEY and CDR2 SMNVEV (reference sequence). Here the CDR3 reads CASSESSGGQFF. CDR3 DNA sequence: TGTGCCAGCAGTGAATCTAGCGGCGGGCAGTTCTTC.

This clone has just one count. The genes are TRBV2 and TRBJ2-3; 12 nucleotides agree with TRBD2. CDR1 and CDR2 from the germline V gene are SNHLY and FYNNEI. The V gene end was trimmed by 4 bases and the J gene end by 6 bases; junction bases not matched to a gene: 8. CDR3 length: 16 residues. The CDR3 protein is CASSARTSGITDTQYF. CDR3 DNA sequence: TGTGCCAGCAGTGCTAGGACTAGCGGGATTACGGATACGCAGTATTTT.

The chain couples TRBV11-3 to TRBJ2-7; D perhaps matches TRBD2 (5 bases). This CDR3 has 14 residues. The V end lost 0 bases, the J end lost 1 base, and 7 bases lay between the germline ends. Germline loops: CDR1 SGHNT, CDR2 YENEEA. CDR3: CASSLDPGSYEQYF. In DNA form, the CDR3 reads TGTGCCAGCAGCTTAGATCCGGGATCCTACGAGCAGTACTTC.

The chain couples TRBV12-3 or TRBV12-4 to TRBJ2-5; D remains unclear. The CDR3 runs to 13 residues. Trimming pared 2 bases from V and 2 bases from J, leaving 6 bases between. The CDR3 loop reads CASSLSRQETQYF. As DNA, the CDR3 is TGTGCCAGCAGTTTATCCAGGCAAGAGACCCAGTACTTC.

This clone was counted between two and nine times. The chain recombines TRBV7-9 with TRBJ1-4; D remains ambiguous. Between the trimmed V and J ends, which lost 0 bases and 7 bases, there was a span of 3 bases. Germline loops: CDR1 SEHNR, CDR2 FQNEAQ (reference sequence). The CDR3 length is 12 residues. The chain's CDR3 is CASSLASEKLFF. The CDR3 region has the DNA TGTGCCAGCAGCTTAGCTAGTGAAAAACTGTTTTTT.

The V call is TRBV29-1, the J call TRBJ2-5; TRBD1 matches 11 bases. J lost 5 bases, V lost 6 bases, and 2 bases had no gene match. The CDR3 extends over 12 amino acids. In germline, CDR1 is SQVTM, CDR2 ANQGSEA. The CDR3 reads CSVGQGAETQYF. DNA of the CDR3: TGCAGCGTCGGACAGGGGGCCGAGACCCAGTACTTC.

The J gene is TRBJ2-6, the V gene TRBV11-3; 9 bases align to TRBD1. The junction had 8 bases not matched to a gene; V was cut back by 0 bases and J by 2 bases. The CDR3 is 19 amino acids. Per germline, CDR1 SGHNT and CDR2 YENEEA. The CDR3 DNA reads TGTGCCAGCAGCTTAGAGCGACAGGGGGTGAGGACTGGGGCCAACGTCCTGACTTTC. It yields the protein CASSLERQGVRTGANVLTF.

The chain is built from TRBV28 and TRBJ2-3, with D uncertain. V lost 10 bases and J lost 0, with 14 bases in between. Germline V lookup: CDR1 MDHEN, CDR2 SYDVKM. The CDR3 consists of 14 residues. The CDR3 spells CATSYAASTDTQYF. For the CDR3, the DNA is TGTGCCACTTCCTACGCGGCAAGCACAGATACGCAGTATTTT.

This clone was counted between two and nine times. V usage is TRBV30 and J usage is TRBJ2-2; no firm D call. V gave up 1 base and J gave up 9 bases, with 6 bases separating them. Germline lookup yields CDR1 GTSNPN and CDR2 SVGIG (reference sequence). This CDR3 has 11 amino acids. The CDR3 loop reads CAWSGNRELFF. CDR3 coding DNA: TGTGCCTGGAGTGGAAACAGGGAGCTGTTTTTT.

This chain uses TRBV11-2 with TRBJ1-5; no reliable D call. The CDR3 runs to 13 residues. Trimming removed 4 bases from V and 0 bases from J, with 4 bases in between. Germline CDR1 is SGHAT and CDR2 is FQNNGV. In nucleotides, the CDR3 is TGTGCCAGCAGCTCCGTTAGCAATCAGCCCCAGCATTTT. Its protein product is CASSSVSNQPQHF.

This chain uses TRBV7-9 with TRBJ2-7; TRBD2 matches 9 bases. Germline lookup yields CDR1 SEHNR and CDR2 FQNEAQ (reference sequence). The CDR3 loop spans 15 amino acids. V dropped 7 bases and J dropped 3; count of bases not matched to a gene: 10. CDR3 in DNA: TGTGCCAGCACCCCCTTGGCGGGAGGGGGCTACGAGCAGTACTTC. Translation: CASTPLAGGGYEQYF.

The chain uses TRBV3-1 (or the pseudogene TRBV3-2) and TRBJ2-3, with 7 bases aligning to TRBD2. The length of the CDR3 is 15 residues. V shed 4 bases and J 5 bases; nucleotides not matched to a gene: 9. The V gene's germline CDR1 is LGHDT and CDR2 YNNKEL (reference sequence). The CDR3 reads CASSPGLASGDTQYF. In nucleotides, the CDR3 is TGTGCCAGCAGCCCAGGCCTGGCTAGCGGAGATACGCAGTATTTT.